This T cell receptor (beta chain) was captured by sequencing in a study of Graves' ophthalmopathy and Graves' hyperthyroidism. General study points: With just under 90% sensitivity and approximately 79% specificity, a 13-signature model separated ophthalmopathy from stable hyperthyroidism.

Orbital computed tomography, together with clinical symptoms, serum thyroxine, TRAb and thyroid ultrasound, was used for diagnosis. Using RNA transcripts, the TCR beta CDR3 regions were amplified. Scientists carried out first-round RT-PCR using HTBI primers and then a second-round multiplex PCR. One entry per CDR3 protein results from TCRdb running MiXCR on the multiplex PCR reads. This sample has around 1.1 million distinct CDR3 sequences; 35% to 40% occur once, and the top ten carry roughly 11%. There are many counts of this clonotype. Its antigen is still unknown. This CDR3 contains 13 residues. The V and J ends lost 8 bases and 10 bases respectively, with 20 bases between them.

This clonotype was obtained from an adult man with Graves' hyperthyroidism. The specimen sequenced was peripheral blood or thyroid tissue (not recorded which). The chain joins TRBV12-3 or TRBV12-4 to TRBJ1-2, with a possible D match to TRBD1 (5 bases). The CDR3 DNA follows: TGTGCCAGCCGCCCTTCGCCGGGGCAGCACTACACCTTC. Protein product: CASRPSPGQHYTF.